A selection of T cell receptor beta chains follows, all from one sample in a study of T cell repertoires in cytomegalovirus infection. One entry per CDR3 protein, called by TCRdb with MiXCR from the reads. The repertoire holds some 150,000 distinct CDR3 sequences, with around 22% as singletons. The sample taken for sequencing was PBMCs. These TCRs come from a human donor in good health (CMV status not recorded). Some clones in this sample may be carry-over from other donors' samples. The conserved cysteine and the conserved F or W are not part of the CDR3 here.

>TRBJ2-5|TRBV29-1
SVGGAAQQETQY
>TRBJ2-7|TRBV7-9
ASSPYWTGETYEQY
>TRBJ2-7|TRBV27
ASARDRGQYEQY
>TRBJ1-5|TRBV19
ASSMGGGQPQH
>TRBJ1-4|TRBV2
ASSEAPPYREGGEKLF
>TRBJ1-6|TRBV5-1
ASSHRGTGQNSPLH
>TRBJ1-1|TRBV20-1
SARRPQGRLANTEAF
>TRBJ2-1|TRBV2
ASSEERERTGYNEQF
>TRBJ2-1|TRBV2
ASSETESTTYNEQF
>TRBJ1-5|TRBV24-1
ATSEPQGQPQH
>TRBJ1-2|TRBV20-1
SATPGPSNYGYT
>TRBJ1-2|TRBV7-3
ASSVYRVDYGYT
>TRBJ2-7|TRBV20-1
SVVGGAGGEQY
>TRBJ2-7|TRBV12-3/TRBV12-4
ASSFGNSGEYEQY
>TRBJ1-1|TRBV12-3/TRBV12-4
ASSDSRVQNTEAF
>TRBJ1-5|TRBV6-2/TRBV6-3
ASSPTGTLNQPQH
>TRBJ2-7|TRBV6-5
ASSYSGSEAYEQY
>TRBJ1-2|TRBV2
ASSEEEGYT
>TRBJ2-2|TRBV4-1
ASSQIPSGRPLGGELF
>TRBJ2-5|TRBV28
ASSSRLAGGQETQY
>TRBJ2-7|TRBV29-1
SVVRGPSYEQY
>TRBJ1-4|TRBV11-2
ASRKPGTGATNEKLF
>TRBJ2-7|TRBV6-2/TRBV6-3
ASSYFQATGLAYEQY
>TRBJ1-1|TRBV2
ASSEGGRAF